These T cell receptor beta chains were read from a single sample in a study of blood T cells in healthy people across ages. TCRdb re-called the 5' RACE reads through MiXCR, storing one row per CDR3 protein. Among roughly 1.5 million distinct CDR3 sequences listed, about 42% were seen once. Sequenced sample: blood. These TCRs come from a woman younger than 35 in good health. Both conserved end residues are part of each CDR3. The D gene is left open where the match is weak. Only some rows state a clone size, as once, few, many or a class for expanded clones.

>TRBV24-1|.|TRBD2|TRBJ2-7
CATSDGEGLRSYEQYF
TGTGCCACCAGTGATGGGGAGGGACTGAGATCCTACGAGCAGTACTTC
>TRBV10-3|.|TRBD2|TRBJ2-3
CAISGGGGADTQYF
TGTGCCATCAGCGGCGGGGGGGGAGCAGATACGCAGTATTTT
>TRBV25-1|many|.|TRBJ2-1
CAVSEQFF
TGTGCTGTGAGTGAGCAGTTCTTC
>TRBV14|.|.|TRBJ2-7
CASSQGFTQYF
TGTGCCAGCAGCCAAGGGTTTACACAGTACTTC
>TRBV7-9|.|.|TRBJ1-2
CASSATGYDGYTF
TGTGCCAGCAGCGCTACAGGGTACGATGGCTACACCTTC
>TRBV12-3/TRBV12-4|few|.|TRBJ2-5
CASSFRKRQTQYF
TGTGCCAGCAGTTTTCGGAAGCGCCAGACCCAGTACTTC
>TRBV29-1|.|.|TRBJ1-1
CSVYSGRGTEAFF
TGCAGCGTTTATAGCGGTCGTGGCACTGAAGCTTTCTTT
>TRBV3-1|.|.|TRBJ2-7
CASSRIQTTEQYF
TGTGCCAGCAGCCGCATACAGACTACCGAGCAGTACTTC
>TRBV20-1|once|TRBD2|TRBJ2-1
CSATGTSGGSAYEQFF
TGCAGTGCCACCGGGACTAGCGGGGGGTCAGCCTACGAGCAGTTCTTC
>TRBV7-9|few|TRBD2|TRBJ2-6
CAIHSGGSSGANVLTF
TGCGCCATCCATTCCGGGGGGTCCTCTGGGGCCAACGTCCTGACTTTC
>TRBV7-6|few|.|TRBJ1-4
CASSLVLIGTVANEKLFF
TGTGCCAGCAGCTTAGTTCTCATAGGGACGGTTGCTAATGAAAAACTGTTTTTT
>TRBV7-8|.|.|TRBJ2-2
CASTLTGRNTGELFF
TGTGCCAGCACCCTGACCGGACGGAACACCGGGGAGCTGTTTTTT
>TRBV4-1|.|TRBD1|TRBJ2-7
CASSHHRGYEQYF
TGCGCCAGCAGCCACCACAGGGGTTACGAGCAGTACTTC
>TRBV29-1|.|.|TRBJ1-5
CSVMTDSNQPQHF
TGCAGCGTGATGACGGATAGCAATCAGCCCCAGCATTTT
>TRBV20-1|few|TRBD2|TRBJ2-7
CSASRLAGGPSYEQYF
TGCAGTGCTAGCAGACTAGCGGGGGGCCCCTCCTACGAGCAGTACTTC
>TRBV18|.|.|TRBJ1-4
CASSPASANEKLFF
TGTGCCAGCTCACCGGCTTCGGCTAATGAAAAACTGTTTTTT
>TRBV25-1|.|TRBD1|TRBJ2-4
CASSEFRTGGRQYF
TGTGCCAGCAGTGAATTCAGGACAGGGGGGCGGCAGTACTTC
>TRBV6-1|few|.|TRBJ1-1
CASSERGRNTEAFF
TGTGCCAGCAGTGAGCGGGGTCGTAACACTGAGGCTTTCTTT
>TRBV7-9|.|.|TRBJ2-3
CATPVGSTDTQYF
TGTGCCACCCCGGTGGGCAGCACAGATACGCAGTATTTT
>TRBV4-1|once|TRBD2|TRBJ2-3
CASSRTSGATPDTQYF
TGCGCCAGCAGTAGGACTAGCGGGGCTACGCCAGATACGCAGTATTTT
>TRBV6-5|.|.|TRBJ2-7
CASSTPETGRHEQYF
TGTGCCAGCAGTACGCCGGAAACAGGGAGACACGAGCAGTACTTC
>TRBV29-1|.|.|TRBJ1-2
CSVDEGSLGYTF
TGCAGCGTTGATGAGGGTAGCCTAGGCTACACCTTC
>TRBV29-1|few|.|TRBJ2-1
CSVVPGSGSYNEQFF
TGCAGCGTTGTACCTGGTAGCGGCTCCTACAATGAGCAGTTCTTC
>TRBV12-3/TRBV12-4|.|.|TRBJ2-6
CASSPPAGAFSGANVLTF
TGTGCCAGCAGCCCTCCGGCAGGGGCCTTCTCTGGGGCCAACGTCCTGACTTTC
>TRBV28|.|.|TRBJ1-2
CASSLPQGRDGYTF
TGTGCCAGCAGTTTACCGCAGGGAAGAGATGGCTACACCTTC
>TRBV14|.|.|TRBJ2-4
CASSQEGSQYF
TGTGCCAGCAGCCAAGAAGGCAGCCAGTACTTC
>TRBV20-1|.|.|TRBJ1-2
CSASGTHGYTF
TGCAGTGCTAGCGGTACGCATGGCTACACCTTC
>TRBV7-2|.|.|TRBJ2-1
CASSLGSGAGYNEQFF
TGTGCCAGCAGCTTAGGGTCGGGGGCAGGCTACAATGAGCAGTTCTTC
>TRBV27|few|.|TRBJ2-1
CASSFRFYNEQFF
TGTGCCAGCAGTTTCCGTTTCTACAATGAGCAGTTCTTC
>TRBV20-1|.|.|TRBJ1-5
CSASQVSNQPQHF
TGCAGTGCCTCTCAGGTTAGCAATCAGCCCCAGCATTTT
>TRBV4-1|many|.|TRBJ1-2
CASSQDGGQNYGYTF
TGCGCCAGCAGCCAAGATGGTGGGCAGAACTATGGCTACACCTTC
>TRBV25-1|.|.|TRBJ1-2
CASSAPDGTVGGYTF
TGTGCCAGCAGTGCCCCGGACGGAACCGTGGGTGGCTACACCTTC
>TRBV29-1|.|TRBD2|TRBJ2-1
CSVYDWGRGYNEQFF
TGCAGCGTTTATGATTGGGGGAGGGGATACAATGAGCAGTTCTTC
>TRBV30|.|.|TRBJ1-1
CAWVTRGSGTEAFF
TGTGCCTGGGTTACGAGGGGATCCGGCACTGAAGCTTTCTTT
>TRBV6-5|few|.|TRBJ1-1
CASIPGGRTEAFF
TGTGCCAGCATTCCGGGGGGAAGGACTGAAGCTTTCTTT
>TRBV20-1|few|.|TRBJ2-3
CSAGGRRDTQYF
TGCAGTGCTGGTGGCCGCCGAGATACGCAGTATTTT
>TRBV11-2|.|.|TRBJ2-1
CASSLENQPQQFF
TGTGCCAGCAGCCTAGAGAATCAGCCTCAGCAGTTCTTC
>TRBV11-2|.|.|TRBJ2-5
CASLRETQYF
TGTGCCAGCTTGCGGGAGACCCAGTACTTC
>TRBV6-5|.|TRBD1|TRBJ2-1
CASSFRGRHNEQFF
TGTGCCAGCAGTTTTAGGGGGCGCCACAATGAGCAGTTCTTC
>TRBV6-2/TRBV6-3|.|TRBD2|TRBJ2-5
CASSPRLAGRTKKETQYF
TGTGCCAGCAGTCCTCGACTAGCGGGGCGGACGAAGAAAGAGACCCAGTACTTC
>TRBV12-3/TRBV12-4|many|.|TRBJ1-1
CASSPRGGTEAFF
TGTGCCAGCAGTCCCCGGGGTGGCACTGAAGCTTTCTTT
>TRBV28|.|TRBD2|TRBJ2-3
CASASGTTLSTQYF
TGTGCCAGCGCCTCCGGGACTACCTTAAGTACGCAGTATTTT
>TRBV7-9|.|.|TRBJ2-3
CASSLVLGPYDTQYF
TGTGCCAGCAGCTTAGTATTGGGGCCTTATGATACGCAGTATTTT
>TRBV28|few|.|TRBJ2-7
CASGSTGEGNEQYF
TGTGCCAGCGGTTCGACAGGGGAGGGCAACGAGCAGTACTTC
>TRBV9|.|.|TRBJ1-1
CASSASTGTEAFF
TGTGCCAGCAGCGCCTCGACCGGCACTGAAGCTTTCTTT
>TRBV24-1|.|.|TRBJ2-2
CATSLGPIRTGELFF
TGTGCCACCAGTCTGGGGCCTATCCGCACCGGGGAGCTGTTTTTT